The sequence of this T cell receptor (beta chain) was determined in a study of blood T cell repertoires in COVID-19. In the study overall: Sites across the United States, Italy and Spain contributed samples from acute and convalescent COVID-19.

The CDR3 is 13 residues long. V shed 0 bases and J shed 5 bases, with 7 bases lying between them. Looked up from germline, CDR1 is SGDLS and CDR2 is YYNGEE. The data were produced by immunoSEQ multiplex PCR, yet TCRdb's version contains in-frame clones alone and is incomplete. The repertoire consists of under 250,000 clones, with about four fifths occurring once and the leading ten covering roughly 4%. Sequencing input: peripheral blood. The chain uses TRBV9 and TRBJ2-3; D is possibly TRBD1 (6 bases). This receptor was identified in a man aged 50-59 years with acute or convalescent COVID-19. CDR3 coding DNA: TGTGCCAGCAGCGTAGACAGGGAAGATACGCAGTATTTT. This gives the protein CASSVDREDTQYF.